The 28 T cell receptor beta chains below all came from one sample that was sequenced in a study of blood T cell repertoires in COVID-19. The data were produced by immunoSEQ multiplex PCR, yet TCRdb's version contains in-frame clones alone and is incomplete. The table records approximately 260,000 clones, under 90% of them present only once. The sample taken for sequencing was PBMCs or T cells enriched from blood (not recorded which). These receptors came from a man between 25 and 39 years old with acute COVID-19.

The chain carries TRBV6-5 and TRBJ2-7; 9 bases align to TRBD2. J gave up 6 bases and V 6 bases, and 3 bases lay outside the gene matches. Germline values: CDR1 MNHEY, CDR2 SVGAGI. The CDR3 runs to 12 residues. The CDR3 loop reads CASRAGGGEQYV. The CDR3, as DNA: TGTGCCAGCAGGGCGGGGGGGGGCGAGCAGTACGTC.

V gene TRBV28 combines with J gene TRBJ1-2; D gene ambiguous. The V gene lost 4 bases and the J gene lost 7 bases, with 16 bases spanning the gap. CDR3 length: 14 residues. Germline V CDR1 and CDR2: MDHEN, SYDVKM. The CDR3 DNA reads TGTGCCAGCAGTTCAACTCTTGCGGGTTTTGGCTACACCTTC. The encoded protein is CASSSTLAGFGYTF.

The chain's CDR3 is CASRLTGVRGYTF. For the CDR3, the DNA is TGTGCCAGTAGATTGACAGGGGTCAGAGGCTACACCTTC. The chain employs TRBV19 and TRBJ1-2; 8 bases map to TRBD1. The CDR3 loop spans 13 amino acids. The germline CDR1 and CDR2 sequences are LNHDA and SQIVND (reference sequence). Trimming removed 6 bases from V and 8 bases from J; junction bases left unmatched: 8.

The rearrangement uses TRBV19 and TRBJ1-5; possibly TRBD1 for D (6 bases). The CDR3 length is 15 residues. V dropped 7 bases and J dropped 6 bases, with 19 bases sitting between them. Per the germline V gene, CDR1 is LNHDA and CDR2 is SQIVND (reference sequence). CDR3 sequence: CASTIRDTLGQPQHF. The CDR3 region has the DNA TGTGCCAGTACCATAAGGGACACCCTCGGTCAGCCCCAGCATTTT.

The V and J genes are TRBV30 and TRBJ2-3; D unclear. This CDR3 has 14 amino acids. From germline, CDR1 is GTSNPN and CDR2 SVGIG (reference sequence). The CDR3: CACRSLSSTDTQYF. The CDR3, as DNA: TGTGCTTGCCGGTCCCTTTCTAGCACAGATACGCAGTATTTT.

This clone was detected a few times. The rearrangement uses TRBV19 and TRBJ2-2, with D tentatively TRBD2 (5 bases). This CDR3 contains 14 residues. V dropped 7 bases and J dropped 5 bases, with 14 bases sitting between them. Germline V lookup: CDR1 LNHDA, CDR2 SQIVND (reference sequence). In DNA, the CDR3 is TGTGCCAGTACCCGGACTTCCTCGACCGGGGAGCTGTTTTTT. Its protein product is CASTRTSSTGELFF.

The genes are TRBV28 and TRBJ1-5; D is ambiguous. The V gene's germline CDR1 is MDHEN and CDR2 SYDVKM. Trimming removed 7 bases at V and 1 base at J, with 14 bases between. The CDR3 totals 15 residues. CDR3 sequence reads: CASMRSRESNQPQHF. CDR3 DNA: TGTGCCAGCATGCGGTCGAGGGAGAGCAATCAGCCCCAGCATTTT.

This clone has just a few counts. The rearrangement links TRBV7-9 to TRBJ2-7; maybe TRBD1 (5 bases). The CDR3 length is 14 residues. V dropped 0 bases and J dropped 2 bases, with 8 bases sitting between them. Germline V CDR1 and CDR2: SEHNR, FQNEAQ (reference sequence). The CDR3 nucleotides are TGTGCCAGCAGCTTAGCCGACAGACCCTACGAGCAGTACGTC. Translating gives CASSLADRPYEQYV.

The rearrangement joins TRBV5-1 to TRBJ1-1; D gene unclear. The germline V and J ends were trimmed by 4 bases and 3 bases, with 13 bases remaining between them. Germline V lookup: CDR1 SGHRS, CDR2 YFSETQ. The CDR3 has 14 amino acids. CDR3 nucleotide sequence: TGCGCCAGCAGCAGTGGGAGGTATGACACTGAAGCTTTCTTT. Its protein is CASSSGRYDTEAFF.

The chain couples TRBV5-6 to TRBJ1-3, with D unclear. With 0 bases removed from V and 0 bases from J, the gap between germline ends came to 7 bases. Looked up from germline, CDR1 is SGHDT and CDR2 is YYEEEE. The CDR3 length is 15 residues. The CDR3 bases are TGTGCCAGCAGCTTGGGCCCAGACTCTGGAAACACCATATATTTT. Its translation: CASSLGPDSGNTIYF. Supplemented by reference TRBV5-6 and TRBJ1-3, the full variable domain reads DAGVTQSPTHLIKTRGQQVTLRCSPKSGHDTVSWYQQALGQGPQFIFQYYEEEERQRGNFPDRFSGHQFPNYSSELNVNALLLGDSALYLCASSLGPDSGNTIYFGEGSWLTVV.

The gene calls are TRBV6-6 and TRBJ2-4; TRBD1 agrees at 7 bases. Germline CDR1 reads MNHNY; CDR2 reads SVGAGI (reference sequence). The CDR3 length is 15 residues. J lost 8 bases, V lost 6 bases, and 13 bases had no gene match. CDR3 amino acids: CASSRPRDSQYIQYF. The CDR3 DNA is TGTGCCAGCAGCCGCCCCCGGGACAGTCAATACATTCAGTACTTC.

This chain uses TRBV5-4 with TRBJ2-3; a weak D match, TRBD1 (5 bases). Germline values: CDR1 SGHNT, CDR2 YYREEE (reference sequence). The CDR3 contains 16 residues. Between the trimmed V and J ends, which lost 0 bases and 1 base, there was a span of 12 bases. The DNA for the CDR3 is TGTGCCAGCAGCTTGGGGCTGACAGAAGGCACAGATACGCAGTATTTT. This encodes CASSLGLTEGTDTQYF.

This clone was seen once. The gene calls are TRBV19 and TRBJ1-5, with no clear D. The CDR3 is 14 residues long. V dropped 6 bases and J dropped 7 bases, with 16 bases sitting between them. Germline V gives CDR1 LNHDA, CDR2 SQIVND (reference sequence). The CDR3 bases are TGTGCCAGTAGCCCTCACTCACTGGGCCAGCCCCAGCATTTT. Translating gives CASSPHSLGQPQHF.

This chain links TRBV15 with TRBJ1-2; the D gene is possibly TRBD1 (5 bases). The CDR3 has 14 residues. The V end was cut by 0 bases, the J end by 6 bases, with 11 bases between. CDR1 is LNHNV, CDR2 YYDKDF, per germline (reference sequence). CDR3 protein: CATSRDGEGNGYTF. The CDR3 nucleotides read TGTGCCACCAGCAGAGATGGGGAGGGGAATGGCTACACCTTC. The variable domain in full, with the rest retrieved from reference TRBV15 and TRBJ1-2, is DAMVIQNPRYQVTQFGKPVTLSCSQTLNHNVMYWYQQKSSQAPKLLFHYYDKDFNNEADTPDNFQSRRPNTSFCFLDIRSPGLGDTAMYLCATSRDGEGNGYTFGSGTRLTVV.

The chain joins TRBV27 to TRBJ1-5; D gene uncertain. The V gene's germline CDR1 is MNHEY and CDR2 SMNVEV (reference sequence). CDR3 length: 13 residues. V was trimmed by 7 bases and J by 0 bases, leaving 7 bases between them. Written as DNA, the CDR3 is TGTGCCAGCAAACAGTATAGCAATCAGCCCCAGCATTTT. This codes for CASKQYSNQPQHF.

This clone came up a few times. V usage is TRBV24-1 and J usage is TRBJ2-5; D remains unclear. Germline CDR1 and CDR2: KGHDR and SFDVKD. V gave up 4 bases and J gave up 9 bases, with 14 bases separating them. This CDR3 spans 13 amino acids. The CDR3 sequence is CATSDPFSVAQYF. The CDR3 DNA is TGTGCCACCAGTGACCCCTTTTCAGTCGCCCAGTACTTC.

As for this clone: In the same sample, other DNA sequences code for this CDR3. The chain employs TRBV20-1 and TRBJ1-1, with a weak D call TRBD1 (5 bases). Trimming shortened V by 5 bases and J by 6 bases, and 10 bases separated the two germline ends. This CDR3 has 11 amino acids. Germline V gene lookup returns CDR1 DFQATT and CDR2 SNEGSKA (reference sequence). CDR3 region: CSASRAAEAFF. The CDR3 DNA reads TGCAGTGCTTCCAGGGCCGCTGAAGCTTTCTTT.

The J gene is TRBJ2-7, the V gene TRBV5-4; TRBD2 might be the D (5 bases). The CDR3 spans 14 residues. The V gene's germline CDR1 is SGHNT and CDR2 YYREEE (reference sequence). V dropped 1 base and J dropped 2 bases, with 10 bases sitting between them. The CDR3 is CASSLTGSTYEQYV. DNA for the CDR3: TGTGCCAGCAGCTTGACGGGGTCCACCTACGAGCAGTACGTC.

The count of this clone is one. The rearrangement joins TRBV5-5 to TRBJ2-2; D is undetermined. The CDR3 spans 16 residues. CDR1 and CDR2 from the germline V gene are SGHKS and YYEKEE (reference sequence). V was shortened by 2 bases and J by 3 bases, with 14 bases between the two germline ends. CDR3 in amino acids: CASSLARSRDTGELFF. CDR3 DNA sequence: TGTGCCAGCAGCTTAGCCCGATCACGCGACACCGGGGAGCTGTTTTTT.

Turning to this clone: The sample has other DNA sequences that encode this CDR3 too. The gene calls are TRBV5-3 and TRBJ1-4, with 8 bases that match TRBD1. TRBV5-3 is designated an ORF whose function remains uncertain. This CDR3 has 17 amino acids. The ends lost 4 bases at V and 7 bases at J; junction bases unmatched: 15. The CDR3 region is CARSPDRGRWVVEKLFF. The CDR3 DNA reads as TGTGCCAGAAGCCCCGACAGGGGCAGATGGGTTGTTGAAAAACTGTTTTTT.

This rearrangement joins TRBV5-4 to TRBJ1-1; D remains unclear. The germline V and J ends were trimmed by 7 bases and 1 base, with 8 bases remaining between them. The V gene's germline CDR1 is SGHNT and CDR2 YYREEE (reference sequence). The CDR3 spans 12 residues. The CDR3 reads CASQERNTEAFF. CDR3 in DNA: TGTGCCAGCCAGGAAAGGAACACTGAAGCTTTCTTT.

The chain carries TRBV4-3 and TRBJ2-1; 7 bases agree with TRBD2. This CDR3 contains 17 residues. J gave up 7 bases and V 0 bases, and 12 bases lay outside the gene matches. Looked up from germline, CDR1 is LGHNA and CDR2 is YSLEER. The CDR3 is CASSQDLLGLADNEQFF. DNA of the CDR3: TGCGCCAGCAGCCAAGATCTTTTAGGGCTAGCGGATAATGAGCAGTTCTTC.

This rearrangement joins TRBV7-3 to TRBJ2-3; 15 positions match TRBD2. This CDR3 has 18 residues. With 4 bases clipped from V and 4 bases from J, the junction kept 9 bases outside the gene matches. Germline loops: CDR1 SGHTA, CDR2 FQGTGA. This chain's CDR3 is CASSSNPGLAGGPDTQYF. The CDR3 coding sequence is TGTGCCAGCAGCTCCAATCCGGGACTAGCGGGAGGCCCAGATACGCAGTATTTT.

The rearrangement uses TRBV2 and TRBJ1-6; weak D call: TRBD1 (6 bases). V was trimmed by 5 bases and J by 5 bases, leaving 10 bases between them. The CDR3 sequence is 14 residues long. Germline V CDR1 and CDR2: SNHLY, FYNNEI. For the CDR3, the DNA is TGTGCCAGCAGTTATCGACAGGATAATTCACCCCTCCACTTT. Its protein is CASSYRQDNSPLHF. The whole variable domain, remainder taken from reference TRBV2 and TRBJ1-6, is EPEVTQTPSHQVTQMGQEVILRCVPISNHLYFYWYRQILGQKVEFLVSFYNNEISEKSEIFDDQFSVERPDGSNFTLKIRSTKLEDSAMYFCASSYRQDNSPLHFGNGTRLTVT.

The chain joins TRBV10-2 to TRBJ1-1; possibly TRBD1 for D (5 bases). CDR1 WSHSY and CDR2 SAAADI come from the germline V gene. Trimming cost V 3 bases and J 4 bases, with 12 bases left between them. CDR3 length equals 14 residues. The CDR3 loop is CASSERGIRTEAFF. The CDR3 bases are TGCGCCAGCAGTGAAAGGGGAATCCGCACTGAAGCTTTCTTT.

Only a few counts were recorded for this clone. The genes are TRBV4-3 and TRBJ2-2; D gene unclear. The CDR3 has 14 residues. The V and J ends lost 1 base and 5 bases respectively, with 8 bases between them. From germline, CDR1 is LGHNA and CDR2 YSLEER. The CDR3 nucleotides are TGCGCCAGCAGCCAAGGATCGGAGACCGGGGAGCTGTTTTTT. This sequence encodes CASSQGSETGELFF.

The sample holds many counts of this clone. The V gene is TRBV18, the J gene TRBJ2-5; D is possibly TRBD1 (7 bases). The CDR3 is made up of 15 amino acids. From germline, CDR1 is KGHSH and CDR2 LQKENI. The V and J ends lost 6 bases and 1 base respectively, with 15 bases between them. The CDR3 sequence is CASSRTGGGQETQYF. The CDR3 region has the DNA TGTGCCAGCTCCCGGACAGGAGGGGGCCAAGAGACCCAGTACTTC.

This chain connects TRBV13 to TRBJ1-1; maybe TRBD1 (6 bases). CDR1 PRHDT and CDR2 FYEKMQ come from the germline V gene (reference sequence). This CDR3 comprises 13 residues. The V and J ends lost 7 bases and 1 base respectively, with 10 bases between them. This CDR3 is CASNRGANTEAFF. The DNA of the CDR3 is TGTGCCAGCAACCGGGGGGCGAACACTGAAGCTTTCTTT.